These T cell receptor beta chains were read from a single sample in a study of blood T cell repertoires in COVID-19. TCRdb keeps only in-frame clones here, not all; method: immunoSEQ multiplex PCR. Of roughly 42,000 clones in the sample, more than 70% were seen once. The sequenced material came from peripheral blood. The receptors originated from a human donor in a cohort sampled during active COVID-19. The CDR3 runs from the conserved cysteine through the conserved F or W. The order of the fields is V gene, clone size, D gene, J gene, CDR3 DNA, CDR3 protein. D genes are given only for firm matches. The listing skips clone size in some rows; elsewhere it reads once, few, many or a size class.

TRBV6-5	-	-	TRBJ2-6	TGTGCCAGCAGTTACGACAGCAACTCTGGGGCCAACGTCCTGACTTTC	CASSYDSNSGANVLTF
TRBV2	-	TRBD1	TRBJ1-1	TGTGCCAGCAGTTCTCTACAGGGGGCCACTGAAGCTTTCTTT	CASSSLQGATEAFF
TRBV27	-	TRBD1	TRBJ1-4	TGTGCCAGCGCCAGAACCGGGACAGGGAGTGAAAAACTGTTTTTT	CASARTGTGSEKLFF
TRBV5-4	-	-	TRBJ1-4	TGTGCCAGCAGCGTAAACTACGAAAAACTGTTTTTT	CASSVNYEKLFF
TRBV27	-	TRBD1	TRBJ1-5	TGTGCCAGCAGTTTATATTTTGGACAGGGAAACAATCAGCCCCAGCATTTT	CASSLYFGQGNNQPQHF
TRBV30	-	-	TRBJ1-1	TGTGCCCACCGGAGTGGCTTTGAAGCTTTCTTT	CAHRSGFEAFF
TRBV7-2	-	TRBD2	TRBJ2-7	TGTGCCAGCACGCTTAGTGCGACTAGCGGGGCATACGAGCAGTACTTC	CASTLSATSGAYEQYF
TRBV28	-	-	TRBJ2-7	TGTGCCAGCAGTTTACCCCGGGGGGCCACCTACGAGCAGTACTTC	CASSLPRGATYEQYF
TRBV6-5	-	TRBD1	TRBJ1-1	TGTGCCAGCAGTTACGTACAGGGGGGGAACACTGAAGCTTTCTTT	CASSYVQGGNTEAFF
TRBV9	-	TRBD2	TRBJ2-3	TGTGCCAGCAGTGATAGCGGGAGGGCTGCAGATACGCAGTATTTT	CASSDSGRAADTQYF
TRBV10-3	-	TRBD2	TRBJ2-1	TGTGCCATCAGAGAACTAGCGGGGGCGTACAATGAGCAGTTCTTC	CAIRELAGAYNEQFF
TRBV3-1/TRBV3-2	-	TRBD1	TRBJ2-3	TGTGCCAGCAGCCAAGGACAGGGGGCAACAGATACGCAGTATTTT	CASSQGQGATDTQYF
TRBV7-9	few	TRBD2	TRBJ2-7	TGTGCCAGCAGCTTGGGACCGGGGGGCTACGAGCAGTACTTC	CASSLGPGGYEQYF
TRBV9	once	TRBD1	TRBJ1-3	TGTGCCAGCAGCGCAGGGGGCTCCTCTGGAAACACCATATATTTT	CASSAGGSSGNTIYF
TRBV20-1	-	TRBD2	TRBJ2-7	TGCAGTGTTGGCGGGAGGTACGAGCAGTACTTC	CSVGGRYEQYF
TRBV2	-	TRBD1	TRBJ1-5	TGTGCCAGCGGCATAACAGGGGGGGGCAATCAGCCCCAGCATTTT	CASGITGGGNQPQHF
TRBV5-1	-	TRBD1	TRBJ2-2	TGCGCCAGCAGCTTGGACGGGACAGGGGTCACCGGGGAGCTGTTTTTT	CASSLDGTGVTGELFF
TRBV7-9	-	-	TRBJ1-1	TGTGCCAGCAGCTTAGGGGCAGGGGCAGGGACTGAAGCTTTCTTT	CASSLGAGAGTEAFF
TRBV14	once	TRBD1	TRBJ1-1	TGTGCCAGCAGCCAAGATAGGGGACAGATGAACACTGAAGCTTTCTTT	CASSQDRGQMNTEAFF
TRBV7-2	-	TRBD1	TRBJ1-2	TGTGCCAGCAGCTTAGGGTCAGGGGGCGTTTATGGCTACACCTTC	CASSLGSGGVYGYTF
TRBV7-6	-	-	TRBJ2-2	TGTGCCAGCAGCTTAGTAGCGGTCACACGGGGGGAGCTGTTTTTT	CASSLVAVTRGELFF
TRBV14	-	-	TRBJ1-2	TGTGCCAGCAGCCAGGCGGGGGGGGATGGCTACACCTTC	CASSQAGGDGYTF
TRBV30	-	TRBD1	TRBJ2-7	TGTGCCTGGAGTGTAGACAGGGGCTACGAGCAGTACTTC	CAWSVDRGYEQYF
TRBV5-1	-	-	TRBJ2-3	TGCGCCAGCTGCCGACGGGGCGGGGGCCTCACAGATACGCAGTATTTT	CASCRRGGGLTDTQYF
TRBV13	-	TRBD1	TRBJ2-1	TGTGCCAGCAGCTCGACAGGGGGGTATGAGCAGTTCTTC	CASSSTGGYEQFF
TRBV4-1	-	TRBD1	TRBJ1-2	TGCGCCAGCAGCCAAGATAATGGATCCCGGGGACAGTACTATGGCTACACCTTC	CASSQDNGSRGQYYGYTF
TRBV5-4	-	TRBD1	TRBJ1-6	TGTGCCAGCAGCTTGGGGCAGGGGGTAGGCTCACCCCTCCACTTT	CASSLGQGVGSPLHF
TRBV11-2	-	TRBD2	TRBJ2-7	TGTGCCAGCAGCGAGGGACTAGCGGGTTCCTACGAGCAGTACTTC	CASSEGLAGSYEQYF
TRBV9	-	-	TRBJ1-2	TGTGCCAGCAGCGTAGAGGGAGGCGCGAACTATGGCTACACCTTC	CASSVEGGANYGYTF
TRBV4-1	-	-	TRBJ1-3	TGCGCCAGCAGCCAAGCTCAGGGGCCTGGAAACACCATATATTTT	CASSQAQGPGNTIYF
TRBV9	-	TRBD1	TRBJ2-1	TGTGCCAGCAGCGCACCCACAGGGGAAGGCTACAATGAGCAGTTCTTC	CASSAPTGEGYNEQFF
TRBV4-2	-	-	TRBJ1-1	TGTGCCAGCAGCCGAACAGGAGTAGCTGAAGCTTTCTTT	CASSRTGVAEAFF
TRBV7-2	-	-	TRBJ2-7	TGTGCCAGCAGCGGACATATGTCCTACGAGCAGTACTTC	CASSGHMSYEQYF